These 14 T cell receptor beta chains were all obtained from the same sample, sequenced in a study of T cells after somatic rescue of genetic block. Sequenced by immunoSEQ multiplex PCR; TCRdb stores in-frame clones only, minus some. The sample includes around 70,000 clones, about nine tenths of them seen just once. Source material: peripheral blood mononuclear cells (PBMCs). The source is a man aged 35 to 55.

J is TRBJ1-6 and V is TRBV6-6; 10 bases are a match to TRBD1. The trim removed 3 bases at V and 7 bases at J, leaving 3 bases unmatched. The CDR3 spans 15 residues. The germline CDR1 and CDR2 sequences are MNHNY and SVGAGI (reference sequence). The CDR3 bases are TGTGCCAGCAGTTATCGGGACAGGGGAAATTCACCCCTCCACTTT. Translated, it gives CASSYRDRGNSPLHF.

V is TRBV6-5 and J is TRBJ2-7; D is ambiguous. This CDR3 comprises 16 residues. V shed 0 bases and J shed 1 base, with 13 bases lying between them. CDR1 MNHEY and CDR2 SVGAGI come from the germline V gene. CDR3 bases: TGTGCCAGCAGTTACTCACCGGTGGGTCGTTCCTACGAGCAGTACTTC. It is translated as CASSYSPVGRSYEQYF.

The CDR3 DNA reads as TGTGCCAGCAGTTTATACCCACCGGGACAGCGCGTGTGGGAGCTGTTTTTT. Its translation is CASSLYPPGQRVWELFF. This chain joins TRBV27 and TRBJ2-2; TRBD1 matches 7 bases. The CDR3 totals 17 residues. The V gene end was trimmed by 1 base and the J gene end by 9 bases; junction bases not matched to a gene: 14. Germline loops: CDR1 MNHEY, CDR2 SMNVEV (reference sequence).

The chain links TRBV29-1 to TRBJ1-2; D call uncertain. The CDR3 has 14 residues. CDR1 and CDR2 from the germline V gene are SQVTM and ANQGSEA. V was pared by 0 bases and J by 2 bases, with 10 bases between. The CDR3 nucleotides read TGCAGCGTTGAAGATGAAGGCAGAAACTATGGCTACACCTTC. It is translated as CSVEDEGRNYGYTF. Looking up the rest from reference TRBV29-1 and TRBJ1-2 gives the full variable domain: SAVISQKPSRDICQRGTSLTIQCQVDSQVTMMFWYRQQPGQSLTLIATANQGSEATYESGFVIDKFPISRPNLTFSTLTVSNMSPEDSSIYLCSVEDEGRNYGYTFGSGTRLTVV.

V usage is TRBV7-6 and J usage is TRBJ1-3, with unresolved D. There are 14 residues in the CDR3. CDR1 SGHVS and CDR2 FNYEAQ come from the germline V gene. V lost 5 bases to trimming and J lost 0 bases, with 8 bases between them. The CDR3 loop reads CASSPQLSGNTIYF. For the CDR3, the DNA is TGTGCCAGCAGCCCTCAGCTCTCTGGAAACACCATATATTTT.

This clone has just a few counts. V usage is TRBV19 and J usage is TRBJ1-1; 9 positions match TRBD1. Germline assignment: CDR1 LNHDA and CDR2 SQIVND (reference sequence). The CDR3 length is 13 residues. J gave up 4 bases and V 6 bases, and 3 bases lay outside the gene matches. The CDR3 sequence: CASRGQGLTEAFF. The CDR3 region has the DNA TGTGCCAGTAGAGGACAGGGGCTCACTGAAGCTTTCTTT.

The chain uses TRBV5-1 and TRBJ1-3; 7 nucleotides align to TRBD1. The V segment lost 0 bases and the J segment 1 base; nucleotides outside the gene matches: 7. This CDR3 has 17 residues. Germline assignment: CDR1 SGHRS and CDR2 YFSETQ. The CDR3 region is CASSLGSRDSSGNTIYF. For the CDR3, the DNA is TGCGCCAGCAGCTTGGGTTCCCGGGACAGTTCTGGAAACACCATATATTTT.

This clone was observed a handful of times. Additional DNA sequences in this sample encode the identical CDR3. The rearrangement uses TRBV9 and TRBJ2-3, with D perhaps matching TRBD1 (8 bases). Trimming pared 0 bases from V and 0 bases from J, leaving 17 bases between. The germline V gene encodes CDR1 SGDLS and CDR2 YYNGEE. The CDR3 totals 18 residues. The CDR3 region has the DNA TGTGCCAGCAGCGTAGAGGGAGGGACAGGTACTAGCACAGATACGCAGTATTTT. Translation gives CASSVEGGTGTSTDTQYF.

The chain has TRBV7-2 and TRBJ2-5, with D maybe TRBD2 (6 bases). CDR1 and CDR2 from the germline V gene are SGHTA and FQGNSA. This CDR3 has 13 residues. V dropped 5 bases and J dropped 7 bases, with 14 bases sitting between them. CDR3 nucleotides: TGTGCCAGCAGCGTACAGGAGCGGGTGACCCAGTACTTC. It translates to CASSVQERVTQYF.

The chain has TRBV18 and TRBJ2-2; D is unclear. Trimming removed 6 bases from V and 1 base from J, with 3 bases in between. The CDR3 has 12 amino acids. CDR1 KGHSH and CDR2 LQKENI come from the germline V gene. CDR3 in DNA: TGTGCCAGCTCTAGGAACACCGGGGAGCTGTTTTTT. Translated: CASSRNTGELFF.

Only a few counts were recorded for this clone. The chain has TRBV2 and TRBJ1-5; D gene uncertain. The CDR3 spans 14 residues. Trimming took 1 base from V and 0 from J, leaving 4 bases between them. Germline CDR1 and CDR2: SNHLY and FYNNEI. CDR3: CASSEGTSNQPQHF. CDR3 DNA sequence: TGTGCCAGCAGTGAAGGCACTAGCAATCAGCCCCAGCATTTT.

The rearrangement uses TRBV2 and TRBJ1-5; D is undetermined. In germline, CDR1 is SNHLY, CDR2 FYNNEI. The CDR3 extends over 15 amino acids. V dropped 7 bases and J dropped 9 bases, with 22 bases sitting between them. The CDR3 DNA reads TGTGCCAGCACTGATCGCGACCGGGCGGGGATGCCCCAGCATTTT. Its protein is CASTDRDRAGMPQHF.

The chain joins TRBV5-5 to TRBJ2-7, with D maybe TRBD2 (5 bases). CDR1 SGHKS and CDR2 YYEKEE come from the germline V gene (reference sequence). The CDR3 consists of 15 residues. Trimming left V 4 bases short and J 0 bases short, with 14 bases between. Written as DNA, the CDR3 is TGTGCCAGCAGCGGCGGGCCCCTGGGCTCCTACGAGCAGTACTTC. It translates to CASSGGPLGSYEQYF.

V is TRBV6-1 and J is TRBJ2-7; D is uncertain. The V gene lost 3 bases and the J gene lost 3 bases, with 9 bases spanning the gap. Germline V gene data show CDR1 as MNHNS and CDR2 as SASEGT. The CDR3 length is 13 residues. CDR3 bases: TGTGCCAGCAGTGACAGTGACCGCTACGAGCAGTACTTC. It yields the protein CASSDSDRYEQYF.